One sample yielded the 8 T cell receptor beta chains listed below, sequenced in a study of long-term antiretroviral therapy in people with HIV. A v3.0 immunoSEQ assay was performed at survey level. The repertoire was sequenced with immunoSEQ multiplex PCR; TCRdb's copy has only in-frame clones and lacks some. The top ten clones hold about 3.5% of a sample with tens of thousands of clones, about 90% of them seen once. The starting material was unsorted PBMCs, obtained roughly 2.7 years after starting antiretroviral therapy. The receptors shown here come from a woman in her forties or fifties with HIV.

V gene TRBV27 combines with J gene TRBJ2-5; TRBD2 matches 11 bases. V dropped 0 bases and J dropped 7; count of bases not matched to a gene: 7. CDR1 MNHEY and CDR2 SMNVEV come from the germline V gene (reference sequence). The CDR3 runs 16 residues. CDR3 residues: CASSLSNASGRRTQYF. The CDR3 nucleotides are TGTGCCAGCAGTTTATCCAACGCTAGCGGGAGGAGGACCCAGTACTTC.

The chain combines TRBV9 with TRBJ2-7; a weak D match, TRBD2 (6 bases). The V gene lost 4 bases and the J gene lost 2 bases, with 19 bases spanning the gap. The CDR3 has 16 residues. In germline, CDR1 is SGDLS, CDR2 YYNGEE. CDR3 DNA sequence: TGTGCCAGCAGCACCAATGGGGGGTTTGGGACCTACGAGCAGTACTTC. This sequence encodes CASSTNGGFGTYEQYF.

The chain uses TRBV5-1 and TRBJ1-6; 7 bases match TRBD1. There are 15 residues in the CDR3. J gave up 8 bases and V 7 bases, and 12 bases lay outside the gene matches. Per the germline V gene, CDR1 is SGHRS and CDR2 is YFSETQ. The CDR3 spells CASGSGTAFDSPLHF. In DNA form, the CDR3 reads TGCGCCAGCGGTTCCGGGACAGCCTTCGATTCACCCCTCCACTTT.

This chain connects TRBV7-9 to TRBJ2-5; the match to TRBD2 covers 7 bases. Germline V CDR1 and CDR2: SEHNR, FQNEAQ (reference sequence). V shed 10 bases and J 3 bases; nucleotides not matched to a gene: 14. The CDR3 spans 15 residues. The chain's CDR3 is CATLIHRGLKETQYF. As DNA, the CDR3 is TGTGCCACCCTGATACATAGGGGACTAAAAGAGACCCAGTACTTC.

The chain recombines TRBV11-1 with TRBJ2-2; D remains unclear. Deletions cut 0 bases from V and 5 bases from J, with 7 bases between. The length of the CDR3 is 14 residues. Per the germline V gene, CDR1 is SGHAT and CDR2 is FQDESV (reference sequence). The CDR3 here is CASSLAPTTGELFF. CDR3 coding DNA: TGTGCCAGCAGCTTAGCGCCGACGACCGGGGAGCTGTTTTTT.

The chain uses TRBV11-2 and TRBJ2-2; D perhaps matches TRBD2 (6 bases). CDR3 length: 16 amino acids. Germline CDR1 and CDR2: SGHAT and FQNNGV. Trimming left V 5 bases short and J 5 bases short, with 18 bases between. The CDR3 sequence: CASSAGLLGRTGELFF. The CDR3 DNA is TGTGCCAGCAGCGCGGGACTCCTAGGCAGGACCGGGGAGCTGTTTTTT. The whole variable domain, filled in from reference TRBV11-2 and TRBJ2-2, reads EAGVAQSPRYKIIEKRQSVAFWCNPISGHATLYWYQQILGQGPKLLIQFQNNGVVDDSQLPKDRFSAERLKGVDSTLKIQPAKLEDSAVYLCASSAGLLGRTGELFFGEGSRLTVL.

This chain joins TRBV19 and TRBJ1-5; 10 bases agree with TRBD1. From germline, CDR1 is LNHDA and CDR2 SQIVND (reference sequence). The CDR3 extends over 16 amino acids. V lost 3 bases and J lost 3; bases outside the gene matches: 5. The CDR3 nucleotides read TGTGCCAGTAGTATCCCTGGGACAGGGGTCAATCAGCCCCAGCATTTT. Amino acids: CASSIPGTGVNQPQHF.

This chain connects TRBV13 to TRBJ2-3; D unclear. V was shortened by 2 bases and J by 6 bases, with 6 bases between the two germline ends. The CDR3 is 12 residues long. Germline V gene lookup returns CDR1 PRHDT and CDR2 FYEKMQ (reference sequence). Here the CDR3 reads CASSLIGDTQYF. DNA for the CDR3: TGTGCCAGCAGCTTAATCGGGGATACGCAGTATTTT.